These T cell receptor beta chains were read from a single sample in a study of cytomegalovirus exposure and HLA in healthy donors. The protocol was immunoSEQ multiplex PCR, while the TCRdb copy is restricted to in-frame clones and leaves out a portion. The sample shows about 57,000 clones, more than 85% of them seen only once. Specimen: PBMCs. These receptors were taken from a young woman in good health and CMV-seronegative. Each CDR3 is given with its conserved first and last residue. The D gene is left open where the match is weak. A row's size may be missing; if present it is once, few, many or a size class.

CASSLGAWANEQFF,TGTGCCAGCAGCTTAGGGGCGTGGGCTAATGAGCAGTTCTTC,NA,NA,TRBJ2-1,TRBV7-2
CASSEPTSGRALGWNEQFF,TGCGCCAGCAGTGAGCCCACTAGCGGGAGGGCCCTAGGGTGGAATGAGCAGTTCTTC,NA,TRBD2,TRBJ2-1,TRBV10-2
CASRPDPGQGFETQYF,TGTGCCAGCCGACCAGACCCGGGACAGGGTTTTGAGACCCAGTACTTC,NA,TRBD1,TRBJ2-5,TRBV2
CASSPYRDNSNEQFF,TGCGCCAGCAGCCCGTACCGGGACAACTCCAATGAGCAGTTCTTC,NA,NA,TRBJ2-1,TRBV5-1
CASTRPYSYNEQFF,TGTGCCAGCACCAGGCCCTACTCCTACAATGAGCAGTTCTTC,NA,NA,TRBJ2-1,TRBV6-4
CASSGAFRRGQETQYF,TGTGCCAGCAGCGGGGCGTTTCGCAGGGGGCAAGAGACCCAGTACTTC,NA,TRBD1,TRBJ2-5,TRBV9
CASSPRLIAKTYNEQFF,TGTGCCAGCAGCCCCCGTTTAATAGCGAAAACCTACAATGAGCAGTTCTTC,NA,NA,TRBJ2-1,TRBV9
CASSLGPRGEAFF,TGTGCCAGCAGCTTAGGTCCGCGGGGTGAAGCTTTCTTT,NA,NA,TRBJ1-1,TRBV7-9
CGGLNSYEQYF,TGCGGAGGGCTGAACTCCTACGAGCAGTACTTC,NA,NA,TRBJ2-7,TRBV20-1
CASSLLTRTSGSTDTQYF,TGTGCCAGCTCACTCTTAACACGGACTAGCGGTAGCACAGATACGCAGTATTTT,once,TRBD2,TRBJ2-3,TRBV18
CATSRVGTGIYTEAFF,TGTGCCACCAGCAGAGTAGGAACAGGAATATACACTGAAGCTTTCTTT,once,NA,TRBJ1-1,TRBV15
CSVDRGIEQFF,TGCAGCGTTGATCGCGGCATCGAGCAGTTCTTC,NA,NA,TRBJ2-1,TRBV29-1
CSVFPEQGNEQFF,TGCAGCGTTTTCCCGGAACAGGGGAATGAGCAGTTCTTC,NA,TRBD1,TRBJ2-1,TRBV29-1
CASSPQGATYEQYF,TGTGCCAGCAGCCCACAGGGGGCGACTTACGAGCAGTACTTC,NA,TRBD1,TRBJ2-7,TRBV14
CASRDVGGLAADTQYF,TGTGCCAGCAGGGACGTAGGGGGACTAGCTGCAGATACGCAGTATTTT,NA,TRBD2,TRBJ2-3,TRBV27
CASSGPTSGFDEQFF,TGTGCCAGCAGTGGCCCGACTAGCGGGTTTGATGAGCAGTTCTTC,NA,TRBD2,TRBJ2-1,TRBV2
CASGLPGTGPEVDTQYF,TGTGCTAGTGGTTTGCCCGGGACAGGTCCCGAGGTTGATACGCAGTATTTT,NA,TRBD1,TRBJ2-3,TRBV12-5
CASSLLQGEIYGYTF,TGTGCCAGCAGCTTACTACAGGGGGAAATCTATGGCTACACCTTC,NA,TRBD1,TRBJ1-2,TRBV7-8
CASSFHPLLREASYNEQFF,TGTGCCAGCAGCTTCCACCCCCTTTTGCGGGAAGCGTCCTACAATGAGCAGTTCTTC,once,NA,TRBJ2-1,TRBV11-2
CASSETVAKNIQYF,TGTGCCAGCAGTGAGACAGTAGCCAAAAACATTCAGTACTTC,NA,NA,TRBJ2-4,TRBV2
CASSQVTAGQGKKLFF,TGCGCCAGCAGCCAAGTCACCGCGGGACAGGGAAAAAAACTGTTTTTT,NA,TRBD1,TRBJ1-4,TRBV4-1
CASSIYQGTEAFF,TGTGCCAGTAGTATTTACCAGGGTACTGAAGCTTTCTTT,once,NA,TRBJ1-1,TRBV19
CSVDLETQYF,TGCAGCGTTGACCTGGAGACCCAGTACTTC,NA,NA,TRBJ2-5,TRBV29-1
CASSVQTGTRGAGGELFF,TGTGCCAGCAGCGTCCAGACAGGGACTAGGGGGGCAGGCGGGGAGCTGTTTTTT,NA,NA,TRBJ2-2,TRBV9
CASSAVGTGVQPQHF,TGTGCCAGCAGTGCGGTAGGGACGGGGGTCCAGCCCCAGCATTTT,NA,NA,TRBJ1-5,TRBV6-1
CASSLSGSDTQYF,TGTGCCAGCAGCTTAAGCGGGTCAGATACGCAGTATTTT,NA,NA,TRBJ2-3,TRBV7-9
CASKTSAVEQFF,TGTGCCAGCAAAACTAGCGCGGTTGAGCAGTTCTTC,NA,TRBD2,TRBJ2-1,TRBV2
CASGGQGAGSPLHF,TGCGCCAGCGGAGGACAGGGGGCCGGTTCACCCCTCCACTTT,NA,TRBD1,TRBJ1-6,TRBV5-1
CASSETRSLSYNEQFF,TGTGCCAGCAGTGAGACACGGTCCCTCTCCTACAATGAGCAGTTCTTC,NA,NA,TRBJ2-1,TRBV25-1
CASSSSSTMAGGDEQFF,TGTGCCAGCAGCTCCTCCTCCACTATGGCGGGGGGTGATGAGCAGTTCTTC,NA,TRBD2,TRBJ2-1,TRBV11-3
CASSLASGVYNEQFF,TGTGCCAGCAGCTTAGCGTCGGGGGTCTACAATGAGCAGTTCTTC,NA,NA,TRBJ2-1,TRBV7-2
CSSDWGDTEAFF,TGCAGCTCAGATTGGGGGGACACTGAAGCTTTCTTT,once,NA,TRBJ1-1,TRBV29-1
CASSPRRWTFPYEQYF,TGTGCCAGTAGCCCGCGTCGGTGGACTTTTCCGTACGAGCAGTACTTC,once,NA,TRBJ2-7,TRBV19
CASRLVLIEAFF,TGTGCAAGTCGCTTAGTCTTAATAGAAGCTTTCTTT,NA,NA,TRBJ1-1,TRBV12-2
CAWSGRQGREGYTF,TGTGCCTGGAGTGGGCGACAGGGACGGGAAGGCTACACCTTC,NA,TRBD1,TRBJ1-2,TRBV30
CASSEWAGGAFGYTF,TGTGCCAGCAGTGAATGGGCAGGGGGCGCGTTTGGCTACACCTTC,NA,TRBD1,TRBJ1-2,TRBV25-1
CASSLGGQGLRDGYTF,TGCGCCAGCAGCTTGGGGGGACAGGGTCTACGGGATGGCTACACCTTC,NA,TRBD1,TRBJ1-2,TRBV5-1
CASSFWGTGGYTF,TGTGCCAGCAGCTTCTGGGGGACAGGGGGCTACACCTTC,NA,TRBD1,TRBJ1-2,TRBV5-6
CASSLNRGTGELFF,TGTGCCAGCAGTTTGAACAGGGGGACCGGGGAGCTGTTTTTT,NA,TRBD1,TRBJ2-2,TRBV27
CASSGTAKAFF,TGTGCCAGCAGTGGCACAGCAAAAGCTTTCTTT,NA,NA,TRBJ1-1,TRBV2
CASYSGDSNNEQFF,TGTGCCAGCTATAGCGGGGACTCGAACAATGAGCAGTTCTTC,NA,TRBD2,TRBJ2-1,TRBV18
CASSTTQNTEAFF,TGTGCCAGCTCAACTACACAGAACACTGAAGCTTTCTTT,NA,NA,TRBJ1-1,TRBV18
CASSSVAGHNEQFF,TGTGCCAGCAGTTCCGTAGCGGGACACAATGAGCAGTTCTTC,NA,TRBD2,TRBJ2-1,TRBV6-5
CASSSQGQGPNYGYTF,TGTGCCAGCAGTTCTCAGGGGCAGGGGCCCAACTATGGCTACACCTTC,NA,NA,TRBJ1-2,TRBV5-6
CASSHSQGVNTEAFF,TGCGCCAGCAGCCATTCACAGGGCGTCAACACTGAAGCTTTCTTT,NA,NA,TRBJ1-1,TRBV4-3
CASQGAAPHSPLHF,TGTGCCAGCCAGGGGGCAGCACCCCATTCACCCCTCCACTTT,once,TRBD1,TRBJ1-6,TRBV5-6
CASSRWEGHEQYF,TGTGCCAGCAGCCGCTGGGAGGGCCACGAGCAGTACTTC,NA,TRBD2,TRBJ2-7,TRBV6-5
CASSYGSGEETQYF,TGTGCCAGCAGTTACGGGTCAGGGGAAGAGACCCAGTACTTC,NA,NA,TRBJ2-5,TRBV6-5
CARRDRTYGYTF,TGTGCCAGACGGGACAGAACTTATGGCTACACCTTC,NA,TRBD1,TRBJ1-2,TRBV2
CASSWGLAGVDNEQFF,TGCGCCAGCAGCTGGGGACTAGCGGGGGTTGACAATGAGCAGTTCTTC,NA,TRBD2,TRBJ2-1,TRBV5-1
CASSLDIRSAGELFF,TGCGCCAGCAGCTTGGATATTAGGAGCGCCGGGGAGCTGTTTTTT,NA,NA,TRBJ2-2,TRBV5-1
CASSWTSGRATGELFF,TGTGCCAGCAGCTGGACTAGCGGGAGGGCCACCGGGGAGCTGTTTTTT,NA,TRBD2,TRBJ2-2,TRBV7-6
CAWSPGQSTDTQYF,TGTGCCTGGAGTCCGGGACAGAGCACAGATACGCAGTATTTT,NA,TRBD1,TRBJ2-3,TRBV30